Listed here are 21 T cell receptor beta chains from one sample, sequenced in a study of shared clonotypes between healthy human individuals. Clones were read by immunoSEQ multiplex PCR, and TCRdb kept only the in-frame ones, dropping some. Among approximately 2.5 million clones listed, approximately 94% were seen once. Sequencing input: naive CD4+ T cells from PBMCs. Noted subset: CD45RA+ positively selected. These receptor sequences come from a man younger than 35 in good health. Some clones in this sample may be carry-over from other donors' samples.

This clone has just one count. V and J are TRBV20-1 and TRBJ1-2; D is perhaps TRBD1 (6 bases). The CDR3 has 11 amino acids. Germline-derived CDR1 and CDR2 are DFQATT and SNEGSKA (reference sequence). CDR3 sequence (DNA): TGCAGCCTGGAGGGGGGAACTGGCTACACCTTC. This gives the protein CSLEGGTGYTF.

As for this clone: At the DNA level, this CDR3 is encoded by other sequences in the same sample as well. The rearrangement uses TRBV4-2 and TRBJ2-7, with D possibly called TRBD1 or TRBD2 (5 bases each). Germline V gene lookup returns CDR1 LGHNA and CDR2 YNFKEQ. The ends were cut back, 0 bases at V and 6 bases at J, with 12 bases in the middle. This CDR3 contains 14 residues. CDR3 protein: CASSQERGFGEQYF. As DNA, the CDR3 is TGTGCCAGCAGCCAAGAGAGGGGTTTCGGCGAGCAGTACTTC.

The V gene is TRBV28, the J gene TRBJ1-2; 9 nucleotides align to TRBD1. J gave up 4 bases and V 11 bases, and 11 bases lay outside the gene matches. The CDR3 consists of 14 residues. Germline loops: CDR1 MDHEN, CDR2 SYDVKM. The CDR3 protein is CASRVTGGPYGYTF. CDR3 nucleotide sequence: TGTGCCTCCAGGGTGACAGGGGGTCCCTATGGCTACACCTTC.

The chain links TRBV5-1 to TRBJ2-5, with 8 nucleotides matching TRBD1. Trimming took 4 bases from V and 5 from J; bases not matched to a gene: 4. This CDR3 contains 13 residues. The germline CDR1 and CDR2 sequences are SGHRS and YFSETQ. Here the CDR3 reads CASSRTGPETQYF. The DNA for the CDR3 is TGCGCCAGCAGCCGGACAGGGCCGGAGACCCAGTACTTC.

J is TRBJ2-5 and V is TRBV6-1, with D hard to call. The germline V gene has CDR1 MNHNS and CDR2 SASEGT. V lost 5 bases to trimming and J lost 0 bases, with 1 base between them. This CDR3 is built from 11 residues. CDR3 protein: CASSNQETQYF. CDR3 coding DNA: TGTGCCAGCAGTAACCAAGAGACCCAGTACTTC.

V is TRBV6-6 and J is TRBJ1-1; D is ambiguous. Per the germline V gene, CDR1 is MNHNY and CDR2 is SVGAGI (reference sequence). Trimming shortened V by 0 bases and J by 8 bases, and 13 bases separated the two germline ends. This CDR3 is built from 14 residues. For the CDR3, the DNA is TGTGCCAGCAGTTACTCGGCCACCTCCTGGGAAGCTTTCTTT. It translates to CASSYSATSWEAFF.

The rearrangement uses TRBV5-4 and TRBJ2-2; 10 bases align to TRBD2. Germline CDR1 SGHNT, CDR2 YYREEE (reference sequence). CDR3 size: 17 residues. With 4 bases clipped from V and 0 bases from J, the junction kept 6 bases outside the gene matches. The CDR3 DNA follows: TGTGCCAGCAGCCCCGGGACTAGCGCCGCGAACACCGGGGAGCTGTTTTTT. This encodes CASSPGTSAANTGELFF.

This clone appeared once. The CDR3: CATTGFTQPQHF. The CDR3 nucleotides are TGTGCCACCACAGGGTTCACTCAGCCCCAGCATTTT. The chain employs TRBV28 and TRBJ1-5, with a tentative D call TRBD1 (6 bases). The germline V gene encodes CDR1 MDHEN and CDR2 SYDVKM. V lost 10 bases, J lost 6 bases, and 13 bases lay in between. The CDR3 has 12 residues. The entire variable domain, with the rest obtained from reference TRBV28 and TRBJ1-5, is as follows: DVKVTQSSRYLVKRTGEKVFLECVQDMDHENMFWYRQDPGLGLRLIYFSYDVKMKEKGDIPEGYSVSREKKERFSLILESASTNQTSMYLCATTGFTQPQHFGDGTRLSIL.

For the CDR3, the DNA is TGTGCCAGCAGCTTAGTACGGGACACTGAAGCTTTCTTT. Translating gives CASSLVRDTEAFF. This chain links TRBV11-3 with TRBJ1-1; D is ambiguous. Trimming cost V 1 base and J 3 bases, with 6 bases left between them. Germline loops: CDR1 SGHNT, CDR2 YENEEA. The CDR3 length is 13 residues.

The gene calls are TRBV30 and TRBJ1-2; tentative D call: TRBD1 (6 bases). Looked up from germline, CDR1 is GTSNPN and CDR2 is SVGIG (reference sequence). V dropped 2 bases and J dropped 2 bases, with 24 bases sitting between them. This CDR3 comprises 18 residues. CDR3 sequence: CAWSPLLGRGGRNYGYTF. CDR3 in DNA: TGTGCCTGGAGTCCCCTGTTGGGAAGGGGGGGCCGAAACTATGGCTACACCTTC.

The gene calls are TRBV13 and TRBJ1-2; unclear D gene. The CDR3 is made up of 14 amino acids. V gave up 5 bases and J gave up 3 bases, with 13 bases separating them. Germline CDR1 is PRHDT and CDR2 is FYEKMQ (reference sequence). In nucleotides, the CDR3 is TGTGCCAGCAGCCCCGCAGGAATGGACTATGGCTACACCTTC. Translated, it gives CASSPAGMDYGYTF.

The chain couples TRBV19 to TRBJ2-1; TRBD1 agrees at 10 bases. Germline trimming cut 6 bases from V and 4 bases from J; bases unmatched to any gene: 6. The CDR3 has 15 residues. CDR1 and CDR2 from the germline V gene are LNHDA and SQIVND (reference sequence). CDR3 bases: TGTGCCAGTAGACGGGACAGGGGATCTTACAATGAGCAGTTCTTC. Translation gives CASRRDRGSYNEQFF.

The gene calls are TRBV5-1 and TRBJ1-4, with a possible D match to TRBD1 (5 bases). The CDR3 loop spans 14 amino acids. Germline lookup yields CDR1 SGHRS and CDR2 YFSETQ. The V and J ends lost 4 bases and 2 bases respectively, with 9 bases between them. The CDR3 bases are TGCGCCAGCAGCCGGGACCAGACTAATGAAAAACTGTTTTTT. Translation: CASSRDQTNEKLFF.

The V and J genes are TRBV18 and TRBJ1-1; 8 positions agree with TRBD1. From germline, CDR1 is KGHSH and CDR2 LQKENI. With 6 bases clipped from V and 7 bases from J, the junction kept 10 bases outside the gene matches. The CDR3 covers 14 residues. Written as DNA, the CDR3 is TGTGCCAGCTCGTCCAGGGGGCCTGGGGTTGAAGCTTTCTTT. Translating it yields CASSSRGPGVEAFF.

For the CDR3, the DNA is TGTGCCAGCGCCCCGGGACAGGGCTACGAGCAGTACTTC. It encodes CASAPGQGYEQYF. The chain employs TRBV28 and TRBJ2-7; 9 nucleotides agree with TRBD1. CDR3 length equals 13 residues. The J segment lost 3 bases and the V segment lost 8 bases, leaving 5 bases of the junction unmatched. CDR1 is MDHEN, CDR2 SYDVKM, per germline. The full variable domain, with the rest looked up from reference TRBV28 and TRBJ2-7, is DVKVTQSSRYLVKRTGEKVFLECVQDMDHENMFWYRQDPGLGLRLIYFSYDVKMKEKGDIPEGYSVSREKKERFSLILESASTNQTSMYLCASAPGQGYEQYFGPGTRLTVT.

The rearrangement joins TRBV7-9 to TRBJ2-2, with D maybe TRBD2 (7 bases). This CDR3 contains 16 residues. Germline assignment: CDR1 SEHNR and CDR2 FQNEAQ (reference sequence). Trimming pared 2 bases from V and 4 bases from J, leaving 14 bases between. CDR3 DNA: TGTGCCAGCAGCTTAAGGCGGGGGCCGTTCACCGGGGAGCTGTTTTTT. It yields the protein CASSLRRGPFTGELFF. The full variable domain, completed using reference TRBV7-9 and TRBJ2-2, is DTGVSQNPRHKITKRGQNVTFRCDPISEHNRLYWYRQTLGQGPEFLTYFQNEAQLEKSRLLSDRFSAERPKGSFSTLEIQRTEQGDSAMYLCASSLRRGPFTGELFFGEGSRLTVL.

DNA of the CDR3: TGCGCCAGCAGCCAAGAGCTAGCGGGAGGTAACACCGGGGAGCTGTTTTTT. It encodes CASSQELAGGNTGELFF. The rearrangement uses TRBV4-1 and TRBJ2-2; TRBD2 matches at 11 bases. Germline lookup yields CDR1 MGHRA and CDR2 YSYEKL. J lost 2 bases, V lost 0 bases, and 2 bases had no gene match. The CDR3 has 17 amino acids.

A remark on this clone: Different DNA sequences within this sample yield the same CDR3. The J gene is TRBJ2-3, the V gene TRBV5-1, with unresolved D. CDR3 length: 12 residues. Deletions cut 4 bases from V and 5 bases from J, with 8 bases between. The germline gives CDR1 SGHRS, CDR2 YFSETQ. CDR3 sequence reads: CASSLPGDTQYF. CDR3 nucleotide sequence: TGCGCCAGCAGCCTTCCTGGAGATACGCAGTATTTT.

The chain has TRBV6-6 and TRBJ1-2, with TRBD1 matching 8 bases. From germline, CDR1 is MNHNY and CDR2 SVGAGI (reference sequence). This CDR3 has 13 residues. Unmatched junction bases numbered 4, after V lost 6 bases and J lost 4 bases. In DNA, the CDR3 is TGTGCCAGCAGCAGACAGGGGAGCTATGGCTACACCTTC. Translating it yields CASSRQGSYGYTF.

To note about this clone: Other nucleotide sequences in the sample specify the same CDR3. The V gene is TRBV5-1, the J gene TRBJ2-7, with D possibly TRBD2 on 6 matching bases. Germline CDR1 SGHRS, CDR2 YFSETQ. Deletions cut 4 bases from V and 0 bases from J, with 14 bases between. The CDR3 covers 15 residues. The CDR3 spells CASSPRLVPSYEQYF. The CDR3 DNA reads TGCGCCAGCAGCCCCCGACTAGTCCCCTCCTACGAGCAGTACTTC. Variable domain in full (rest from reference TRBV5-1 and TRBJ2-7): KAGVTQTPRYLIKTRGQQVTLSCSPISGHRSVSWYQQTPGQGLQFLFEYFSETQRNKGNFPGRFSGRQFSNSRSEMNVSTLELGDSALYLCASSPRLVPSYEQYFGPGTRLTVT.

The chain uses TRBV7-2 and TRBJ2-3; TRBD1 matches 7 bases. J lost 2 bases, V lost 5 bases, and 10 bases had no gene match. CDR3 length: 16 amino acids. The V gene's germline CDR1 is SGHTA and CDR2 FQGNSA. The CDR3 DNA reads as TGTGCCAGCAGCATCAACGGACAGGTGGCCACAGATACGCAGTATTTT. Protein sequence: CASSINGQVATDTQYF.